Listed here is a single T cell receptor (beta chain). These data originate in a study of OX40 agonist ivuxolimab in advanced cancers. The V and J ends lost 7 bases and 4 bases, in that order; junction bases with no gene match: 5. Germline CDR1 reads SQVTM; CDR2 reads ANQGSEA. CDR3 length: 12 residues. Exclusion of a patient followed from autoimmune disease history or systemic immunosuppression. TCRdb's copy holds only in-frame clones and misses some; the assay was immunoSEQ multiplex PCR. The sample contains some 90,000 clones, about 90% of which appear only once. Sequenced material: CD4+ or CD8+ T cells sorted from blood, taken in a trial of the OX40 agonist ivuxolimab. The sequence came from an adult with an advanced solid tumor such as melanoma, head and neck, liver or kidney cancer. The V call is TRBV29-1, the J call TRBJ1-1; 8 bases are a match to TRBD1. The CDR3: CSGTGWATEAFF. The CDR3 nucleotides read TGCAGCGGGACAGGGTGGGCCACTGAAGCTTTCTTT.